One sample yielded the 13 T cell receptor beta chains listed below, sequenced in a study of T cell responses to AZD1222 COVID-19 vaccine. Profiled with immunoSEQ multiplex PCR; TCRdb holds only in-frame clones, not every one. In the table there are 200,000 to 250,000 clones, roughly 91% of which are singletons. Sample: peripheral blood, taken on day 0 of MenACWY control vaccination. The receptors shown here come from an adult in good health.

This rearrangement joins TRBV19 to TRBJ1-5; 7 nucleotides line up with TRBD1. The V gene's germline CDR1 is LNHDA and CDR2 SQIVND (reference sequence). The CDR3 length is 17 residues. The V segment lost 6 bases and the J segment 0 bases; nucleotides outside the gene matches: 11. DNA for the CDR3: TGTGCCAGTAGCCCTCGGGCAGGGGGACTTAGCAATCAGCCCCAGCATTTT. Translating gives CASSPRAGGLSNQPQHF.

This chain links TRBV4-1 with TRBJ2-3; TRBD2 agrees at 7 bases. Trimming cost V 1 base and J 6 bases; bases outside gene matches: 13. Germline V gene lookup returns CDR1 MGHRA and CDR2 YSYEKL. This CDR3 is 17 amino acids long. The CDR3 reads CASSQVLVGGGDDTQYF. The CDR3 region has the DNA TGCGCCAGCAGCCAAGTTTTGGTTGGCGGGGGTGATGATACGCAGTATTTT.

The rearrangement joins TRBV7-9 to TRBJ1-2, with D perhaps matching TRBD1 (5 bases). V was shortened by 1 base and J by 3 bases, with 12 bases between the two germline ends. Germline V gene sequence: CDR1 SEHNR, CDR2 FQNEAQ (reference sequence). This CDR3 is 15 amino acids long. CDR3 region: CASSLEVSGHYGYTF. Here the CDR3 DNA reads TGTGCCAGCAGCTTAGAGGTTTCGGGGCACTATGGCTACACCTTC.

This chain connects TRBV5-1 to TRBJ2-7; weak D call: TRBD1 (6 bases). V shed 0 bases and J shed 0 bases, with 7 bases lying between them. The CDR3 is 14 amino acids. Germline loops: CDR1 SGHRS, CDR2 YFSETQ. The CDR3 reads CASSLVGASYEQYF. DNA for the CDR3: TGCGCCAGCAGCTTGGTGGGGGCCTCCTACGAGCAGTACTTC.

V usage is TRBV13 and J usage is TRBJ2-7; TRBD1 aligns across 7 bases. The CDR3 runs to 15 residues. Germline trimming cut 2 bases from V and 3 bases from J; bases unmatched to any gene: 7. Per germline, CDR1 PRHDT and CDR2 FYEKMQ (reference sequence). This CDR3 is CASSLNGQVGYEQYF. The CDR3 DNA is TGTGCCAGCAGCTTAAATGGACAGGTCGGCTACGAGCAGTACTTC.

This chain joins TRBV12-3 or TRBV12-4 and TRBJ1-6, with no clear D. Trimming left V 5 bases short and J 7 bases short, with 9 bases between. This CDR3 contains 13 residues. CDR3 residues: CASSLQKNSPLHF. The CDR3 nucleotides read TGTGCCAGCAGTCTGCAGAAAAATTCACCCCTCCACTTT.

This rearrangement joins TRBV3-1 (or the pseudogene TRBV3-2) to TRBJ1-1, with D tentatively TRBD1 (6 bases). The CDR3 contains 14 residues. The germline gives CDR1 LGHDT, CDR2 YNNKEL (reference sequence). V lost 3 bases to trimming and J lost 2 bases, with 10 bases between them. The DNA of the CDR3 is TGTGCCAGCAGCCAGGGGACAATCAACACTGAAGCTTTCTTT. Its translation is CASSQGTINTEAFF.

This clone was observed once. The J gene is TRBJ1-2, the V gene TRBV9; D gene uncertain. Germline CDR1 and CDR2: SGDLS and YYNGEE. Trimming took off 3 bases at V and 6 bases at J, with 15 bases between the two ends. CDR3 size: 14 residues. The DNA for the CDR3 is TGTGCCAGCAGCGCCGAGAGAGGGAGGGATGGCTACACCTTC. This gives the protein CASSAERGRDGYTF.

The chain links TRBV5-1 to TRBJ1-1, with 8 bases fitting TRBD1. The J segment lost 3 bases and the V segment lost 4 bases, leaving 5 bases of the junction unmatched. The CDR3 sequence is 14 residues long. The V gene's germline CDR1 is SGHRS and CDR2 YFSETQ. The CDR3 sequence is CASSLTGEDTEAFF. DNA for the CDR3: TGCGCCAGCAGCCTGACAGGGGAGGACACTGAAGCTTTCTTT.

The J gene is TRBJ1-2, the V gene TRBV2, with D possibly TRBD1 on 5 matching bases. The CDR3 runs 14 residues. Germline loops: CDR1 SNHLY, CDR2 FYNNEI. Between the trimmed V and J ends, which lost 5 bases and 4 bases, there was a span of 14 bases. The CDR3 DNA reads TGTGCCAGCAGTTGGGGGGGTGAGAGCTATGGCTACACCTTC. This gives the protein CASSWGGESYGYTF. The variable domain in full, completed from reference TRBV2 and TRBJ1-2, reads EPEVTQTPSHQVTQMGQEVILRCVPISNHLYFYWYRQILGQKVEFLVSFYNNEISEKSEIFDDQFSVERPDGSNFTLKIRSTKLEDSAMYFCASSWGGESYGYTFGSGTRLTVV.

V and J are TRBV5-1 and TRBJ1-6; D call uncertain. The CDR3 is 13 residues long. V was trimmed by 1 base and J by 7 bases, leaving 6 bases between them. Germline V gives CDR1 SGHRS, CDR2 YFSETQ. CDR3 sequence reads: CASSLTQNSPLHF. The DNA of the CDR3 is TGCGCCAGCAGCTTGACGCAAAATTCACCCCTCCACTTT.

The chain has TRBV6-5 and TRBJ1-2; D is perhaps TRBD1 (5 bases). Germline lookup yields CDR1 MNHEY and CDR2 SVGAGI. The CDR3 loop spans 12 amino acids. With 8 bases removed from V and 8 bases from J, the gap between germline ends came to 15 bases. CDR3 sequence: CASQGDEGGYTF. DNA of the CDR3: TGTGCCAGCCAGGGAGATGAGGGCGGCTACACCTTC.

The chain combines TRBV11-2 with TRBJ1-6; D call uncertain. This CDR3 is built from 14 residues. Germline V gene sequence: CDR1 SGHAT, CDR2 FQNNGV. Trimming stripped 4 bases from V and 3 bases from J, with 7 bases between. This CDR3 is CASSYRDYNSPLHF. The CDR3 nucleotides are TGTGCCAGCAGCTACCGGGACTATAATTCACCCCTCCACTTT.